Listed below are T cell receptor beta chains from one sample, sequenced in a study of Graves' ophthalmopathy and Graves' hyperthyroidism. TCRdb independently ran MiXCR on the multiplex PCR reads; one entry per CDR3 protein. In the table there are 620,000 or so distinct CDR3 sequences, around a fifth of which are singletons. Sample: peripheral blood. All receptors come from a woman between 18 and 29 years old with stable Graves' hyperthyroidism. Some clones in this sample may be carry-over from other donors' samples. Each CDR3 is given with its conserved first and last residue. The order of the fields is V gene, J gene, CDR3 protein.

TRBV2	TRBJ1-5	CASSGRHPGSNQPQHF
TRBV6-1	TRBJ1-5	CAVSTQPQHF
TRBV6-2/TRBV6-3	TRBJ2-7	CASSWRGGIGEQYF
TRBV28	TRBJ2-5	CASRSTGGGETQYF
TRBV18	TRBJ2-5	CASSSGGTETQYF
TRBV12-3/TRBV12-4	TRBJ1-2	CASSPPGQGGYTF
TRBV30	TRBJ1-2	CAWSVSRTTYNYGYTF
TRBV6-5	TRBJ1-5	CASSLTGTGVNQPQHF
TRBV6-2/TRBV6-3	TRBJ1-1	CASSSDRGQGDEAFF
TRBV7-8	TRBJ2-7	CASSSASGPWDEQYF
TRBV12-3/TRBV12-4	TRBJ1-2	CASTLGGKGYTF
TRBV12-3/TRBV12-4	TRBJ2-7	CASSVNAGGLYEQYF
TRBV6-5	TRBJ1-6	CATRVYDGNSPLHF
TRBV6-5	TRBJ1-1	CASSYNELKGEAFF
TRBV12-3/TRBV12-4	TRBJ2-7	CASTIGLHEQYF
TRBV12-3/TRBV12-4	TRBJ1-1	CASSYSDRPGTEAFF
TRBV2	TRBJ1-2	CASSSFPTGGRTGYTF
TRBV15	TRBJ1-1	CATSNRQLAVAFF
TRBV29-1	TRBJ2-2	CSVRRPNTGELFF
TRBV2	TRBJ2-5	CASSEAGLAEETQYF
TRBV20-1	TRBJ2-7	CSARGWGGSGDQYF
TRBV5-1	TRBJ2-5	CASSLGQGGKETQYF
TRBV19	TRBJ1-2	CASSIDDRVYGYTF
TRBV25-1	TRBJ2-7	CATGLPSSYEQYF
TRBV29-1	TRBJ2-7	CSVSGTGAYEQYF
TRBV15	TRBJ1-2	CATSRDWAGGGYTF
TRBV6-1	TRBJ2-5	CASTPRGQETQYF
TRBV20-1	TRBJ1-2	CSARVMPSGGYTF
TRBV6-5	TRBJ1-1	CASSSWPMNTEAFF
TRBV28	TRBJ1-6	CASSSRRYNSPLHF
TRBV6-5	TRBJ2-5	CASSSRVRGGETQYF
TRBV11-3	TRBJ1-1	CASSLDLIGNTEAFF
TRBV20-1	TRBJ2-7	CSATRGAIDEQYF
TRBV6-1	TRBJ2-5	CASRIDSGSWSETQYF
TRBV7-3	TRBJ1-2	CASSSQGTNYGYTF
TRBV24-1	TRBJ2-5	CATSGSSGTQYF
TRBV20-1	TRBJ1-1	CSVFRGPATEAFF
TRBV27	TRBJ2-5	CASSLRRQVQETQYF
TRBV3-1	TRBJ1-2	CASRADRGSSRYGYTF
TRBV18	TRBJ1-2	CASSPWTEQYGYTF
TRBV28	TRBJ1-5	CASSFAEQPQHF
TRBV12-3/TRBV12-4	TRBJ2-4	CASSLAVGATGNIQYF
TRBV12-3/TRBV12-4	TRBJ2-5	CASSFVPTGADETQYF
TRBV6-1	TRBJ1-2	CASSTGLGYGYTF
TRBV12-3/TRBV12-4	TRBJ2-7	CASVAGKLYEQYF
TRBV11-2	TRBJ2-5	CASSLIDQETQYF
TRBV19	TRBJ1-2	CASSMRQDFKFNYGYTF
TRBV6-2/TRBV6-3	TRBJ2-7	CASSLRTGTDLYEQYF